These T cell receptor beta chains were read from a single sample in a study of blood T cell repertoires in COVID-19. Using immunoSEQ multiplex PCR, the repertoire was profiled, and TCRdb retains in-frame clones only, with some absent. The sample lists roughly 10,000 clones; about 90% were seen once. The material sequenced was peripheral blood. These receptors were taken from a man aged 30 to 39 with active or convalescent COVID-19. Each CDR3 is given with its conserved first and last residue. Each record gives: clone size, J gene, V gene, D gene, CDR3 DNA, CDR3 protein. D genes are given only for firm matches. Clone size is stated in some rows and not others, as once, few, many or a class when expanded.

abundance: NA; j_gene: TRBJ2-3; v_gene: TRBV11-3; d_gene: NA; CDR3nt: TGTGCCAGCAGCGCCTTTCCGGGGGGCTCAGATACGCAGTATTTT; CDR3aa: CASSAFPGGSDTQYF
abundance: NA; j_gene: TRBJ2-2; v_gene: TRBV2; d_gene: NA; CDR3nt: TGTGCCAGCAGCACCCGAGGGCCGAACACCGGGGAGCTGTTTTTT; CDR3aa: CASSTRGPNTGELFF
abundance: NA; j_gene: TRBJ2-1; v_gene: TRBV27; d_gene: TRBD2; CDR3nt: TGTGCCAGCAGTTTTCAGGGACTAAACAATGAGCAGTTCTTC; CDR3aa: CASSFQGLNNEQFF
abundance: NA; j_gene: TRBJ2-7; v_gene: TRBV5-1; d_gene: TRBD2; CDR3nt: TGCGCCAGCAGCTTATTAGCGGGGGTACTCTACGAGCAGTACTTC; CDR3aa: CASSLLAGVLYEQYF
abundance: NA; j_gene: TRBJ1-1; v_gene: TRBV19; d_gene: TRBD1; CDR3nt: TGTGCCAGTATATCTCAGGGGGATTTGGGTACTGAAGCTTTCTTT; CDR3aa: CASISQGDLGTEAFF
abundance: NA; j_gene: TRBJ2-3; v_gene: TRBV21-1; d_gene: NA; CDR3nt: TGTGCCAGCAGCAAAGACAGAAACGGAGATACGCAGTATTTT; CDR3aa: CASSKDRNGDTQYF
abundance: NA; j_gene: TRBJ1-6; v_gene: TRBV9; d_gene: NA; CDR3nt: TGTGCCAGCAGCGTAGCTAGGACAGTCGGGATCGGGAATTCACCCCTCCACTTT; CDR3aa: CASSVARTVGIGNSPLHF
abundance: NA; j_gene: TRBJ2-1; v_gene: TRBV9; d_gene: TRBD2; CDR3nt: TGTGCCAGCAGCCCCCCGGGGACTAGCGGGGGCGATGAGCAGTTCTTC; CDR3aa: CASSPPGTSGGDEQFF
abundance: NA; j_gene: TRBJ2-3; v_gene: TRBV15; d_gene: NA; CDR3nt: TGTGCCACCAGGCTTCGGGGCGGGGACACAGATACGCAGTATTTT; CDR3aa: CATRLRGGDTDTQYF
abundance: NA; j_gene: TRBJ1-1; v_gene: TRBV7-2; d_gene: TRBD1; CDR3nt: TGTGCCAGCAGCCAACCGAAAGGGGACAGGGAGGAAGCTTTCTTT; CDR3aa: CASSQPKGDREEAFF
abundance: NA; j_gene: TRBJ2-5; v_gene: TRBV9; d_gene: NA; CDR3nt: TGTGCCAGCAGCGCAGACAGCCAGGGGACCCAGTACTTC; CDR3aa: CASSADSQGTQYF
abundance: NA; j_gene: TRBJ2-3; v_gene: TRBV19; d_gene: NA; CDR3nt: TGTGCCAGTAGGAAACAGCAGACAGATACGCAGTATTTT; CDR3aa: CASRKQQTDTQYF
abundance: NA; j_gene: TRBJ2-1; v_gene: TRBV19; d_gene: NA; CDR3nt: TGTGCCAGTAGTATAGCCCCACTAGTTGGGTCCTACAATGAGCAGTTCTTC; CDR3aa: CASSIAPLVGSYNEQFF
abundance: NA; j_gene: TRBJ1-2; v_gene: TRBV9; d_gene: TRBD1; CDR3nt: TGTGCCAGCAGCGTAGGACAGGGCTCCGCTGGCTACACCTTC; CDR3aa: CASSVGQGSAGYTF
abundance: NA; j_gene: TRBJ2-3; v_gene: TRBV6-5; d_gene: NA; CDR3nt: TGTGCCAGCAGCTCGACAGATACGCAGTATTTT; CDR3aa: CASSSTDTQYF
abundance: NA; j_gene: TRBJ1-5; v_gene: TRBV4-1; d_gene: NA; CDR3nt: TGCGCCAGCAGCCAAGACGAACCGGGTTTGAGCAATCAGCCCCAGCATTTT; CDR3aa: CASSQDEPGLSNQPQHF
abundance: NA; j_gene: TRBJ1-4; v_gene: TRBV30; d_gene: TRBD1; CDR3nt: TGTGCCCACACCAGGGGGCATTCGGAAAAACTGTTTTTT; CDR3aa: CAHTRGHSEKLFF
abundance: few; j_gene: TRBJ1-2; v_gene: TRBV30; d_gene: NA; CDR3nt: TGTGCCTGGAGTCAGGGTAACTATGGCTACACCTTC; CDR3aa: CAWSQGNYGYTF
abundance: NA; j_gene: TRBJ2-2; v_gene: TRBV7-9; d_gene: NA; CDR3nt: TGTGCCAGCAGCTTACTCCCAGGGGCGGTGGACACCGGGGAGCTGTTTTTT; CDR3aa: CASSLLPGAVDTGELFF
abundance: NA; j_gene: TRBJ1-1; v_gene: TRBV5-1; d_gene: NA; CDR3nt: TGCGCCAGCAGCTTGGCCAATGCAGTAAACACTGAAGCTTTCTTT; CDR3aa: CASSLANAVNTEAFF
abundance: NA; j_gene: TRBJ1-2; v_gene: TRBV7-8; d_gene: NA; CDR3nt: TGTGCCAGCAGCTTAGTGGGAGGGCTCTATTTCTATGGCTACACCTTC; CDR3aa: CASSLVGGLYFYGYTF
abundance: once; j_gene: TRBJ2-3; v_gene: TRBV3-1/TRBV3-2; d_gene: NA; CDR3nt: TGTGCCAGCAGGCAAGAGACAGATAGCACAGATACGCAGTATTTT; CDR3aa: CASRQETDSTDTQYF
abundance: NA; j_gene: TRBJ1-1; v_gene: TRBV18; d_gene: NA; CDR3nt: TGTGCCAGCTCACCAGAACAGTCGAACACTGAAGCTTTCTTT; CDR3aa: CASSPEQSNTEAFF
abundance: NA; j_gene: TRBJ2-7; v_gene: TRBV7-8; d_gene: NA; CDR3nt: TGTGCCAGCAGCCTCCGGGAATCCTACGAGCAGTACTTC; CDR3aa: CASSLRESYEQYF
abundance: NA; j_gene: TRBJ2-7; v_gene: TRBV4-2; d_gene: NA; CDR3nt: TGTGCCAGCAGCCAAGATATGAGCTACGAGCAGTACTTC; CDR3aa: CASSQDMSYEQYF
abundance: NA; j_gene: TRBJ1-2; v_gene: TRBV10-2; d_gene: NA; CDR3nt: TGCGCCAGCAGTGAACTAGCAGCCAGGTATGGCTACACCTTC; CDR3aa: CASSELAARYGYTF